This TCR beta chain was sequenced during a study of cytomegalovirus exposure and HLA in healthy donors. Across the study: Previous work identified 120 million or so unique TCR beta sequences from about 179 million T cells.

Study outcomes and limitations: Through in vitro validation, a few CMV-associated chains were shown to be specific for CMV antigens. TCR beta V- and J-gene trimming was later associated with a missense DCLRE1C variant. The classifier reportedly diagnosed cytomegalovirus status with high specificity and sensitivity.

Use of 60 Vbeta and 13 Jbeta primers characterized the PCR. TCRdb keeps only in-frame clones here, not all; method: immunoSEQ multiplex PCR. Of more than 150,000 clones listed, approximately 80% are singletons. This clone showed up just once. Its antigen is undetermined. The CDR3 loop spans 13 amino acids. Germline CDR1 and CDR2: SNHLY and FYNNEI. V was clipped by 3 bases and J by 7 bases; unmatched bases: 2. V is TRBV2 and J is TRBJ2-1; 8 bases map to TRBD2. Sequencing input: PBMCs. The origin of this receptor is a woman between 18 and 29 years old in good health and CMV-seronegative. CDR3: CASSEGLGNEQFF. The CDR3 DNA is TGTGCCAGCAGTGAGGGACTAGGAAATGAGCAGTTCTTC. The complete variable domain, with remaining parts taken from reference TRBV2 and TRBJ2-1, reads EPEVTQTPSHQVTQMGQEVILRCVPISNHLYFYWYRQILGQKVEFLVSFYNNEISEKSEIFDDQFSVERPDGSNFTLKIRSTKLEDSAMYFCASSEGLGNEQFFGPGTRLTVL.